This record concerns one TCR beta chain sequence. Its antigen remains unidentified. J lost 4 bases, V lost 5 bases, and 9 bases had no gene match. The V gene's germline CDR1 is KGHDR and CDR2 SFDVKD. This CDR3 region has 16 residues. The sample is drawn from a study of T cell responses to AZD1222 COVID-19 vaccine. Study details: Analyses pooled second doses at about 4 or about 12 weeks.

Study observations and caveats: The number of AZD1222 recipients seropositive at baseline was only 5 to 7. Repertoire sampling was restricted to post-peak T cell response timepoints.

The data were produced by immunoSEQ multiplex PCR, yet TCRdb's version contains in-frame clones alone and is incomplete. The table lists 130,000 or so clones, 90% of them singletons, with 7.2% in the top ten. This TCR was recovered from an adult in good health. This specimen consisted of peripheral blood, obtained on day 0 of AZD1222 vaccination. This sequence joins TRBV24-1 and TRBJ2-5, with 10 nucleotides matching TRBD1. Here the CDR3 DNA reads TGTGCCACCAGTGGGGGGACAGGGGAAAGAGGAGAGACCCAGTACTTC. This encodes CATSGGTGERGETQYF.